The 7 T cell receptor beta chains below were found in one sample sequenced in a study of T cell changes during pregnancy in multiple sclerosis. TCRdb's copy holds only in-frame clones and misses some; the assay was immunoSEQ multiplex PCR. The data hold some 43,000 clones, with roughly 88% observed a single time. The sequencing here drew on peripheral blood, taken in the first trimester of pregnancy. These receptors came from a female donor in good health, enrolled as a control in a pregnancy study.

The gene calls are TRBV27 and TRBJ2-1, with 8 bases lining up with TRBD2. Trimming took 7 bases from V and 6 from J; bases not matched to a gene: 14. This CDR3 is 16 amino acids long. Germline lookup yields CDR1 MNHEY and CDR2 SMNVEV (reference sequence). The CDR3 sequence is CASTPSAGVAANEQFF. CDR3 DNA sequence: TGTGCCAGCACTCCCTCAGCGGGAGTGGCTGCCAATGAGCAGTTCTTC.

V is TRBV28 and J is TRBJ2-7, with TRBD2 matching 12 bases. Germline assignment: CDR1 MDHEN and CDR2 SYDVKM. Germline trimming cut 5 bases from V and 7 bases from J; bases unmatched to any gene: 9. The CDR3 length is 15 residues. The CDR3 is CASSNLAGGSREQYF. CDR3 in DNA: TGTGCCAGCAGTAATCTAGCGGGGGGGTCCCGAGAGCAGTACTTC.

The CDR3 spells CASSLGLAGASDTQYF. The CDR3 nucleotides are TGCGCCAGCAGCTTGGGACTAGCGGGGGCTTCAGATACGCAGTATTTT. The chain combines TRBV5-1 with TRBJ2-3; TRBD2 matches at 12 bases. CDR1 is SGHRS and CDR2 is YFSETQ in the germline V gene. Trimming removed 0 bases from V and 4 bases from J; junction bases left unmatched: 3. This CDR3 contains 16 residues.

The chain couples TRBV6-1 to TRBJ1-4; D is unclear. The CDR3 extends over 14 amino acids. From germline, CDR1 is MNHNS and CDR2 SASEGT. With 7 bases removed from V and 8 bases from J, the gap between germline ends came to 17 bases. The CDR3 loop reads CASTPRNGVEKLFF. The CDR3 bases are TGTGCCAGCACCCCACGTAACGGGGTGGAAAAACTGTTTTTT.

V gene TRBV6-5 combines with J gene TRBJ1-2; D is ambiguous. V was shortened by 5 bases and J by 1 base, with 8 bases between the two germline ends. This CDR3 has 13 residues. Looked up from germline, CDR1 is MNHEY and CDR2 is SVGAGI. The CDR3 is CASSLRLNYGYTF. CDR3 coding DNA: TGTGCCAGCAGTCTCAGACTTAACTATGGCTACACCTTC.

This clone has a single count. The genes are TRBV27 and TRBJ2-2, with 10 bases lining up with TRBD2. CDR1 MNHEY and CDR2 SMNVEV come from the germline V gene (reference sequence). The CDR3 sequence is 16 residues long. After removal of 7 bases from V and 0 bases from J, the junction contained 5 bases not matched to a gene. The DNA for the CDR3 is TGTGCCAGCAAATACAGCGGGGGGGCGAACACCGGGGAGCTGTTTTTT. It codes for CASKYSGGANTGELFF.

The V gene is TRBV10-3, the J gene TRBJ1-2, with D possibly being TRBD1 (5 bases). Deletions cut 0 bases from V and 4 bases from J, with 12 bases between. Germline CDR1 ENHRY, CDR2 SYGVKD. The CDR3 is made up of 15 amino acids. CDR3 loop: CAISESVDSVYGYTF. Written as DNA, the CDR3 is TGTGCCATCAGTGAGTCGGTAGACAGCGTCTATGGCTACACCTTC.